Listed here is a single T cell receptor beta chain. The antigen remains undetermined. The record originates from a study of shared clonotypes between healthy human individuals. Study-level results: Sequencing depth was predicted to influence how clonotypes are shared among donors.

Sequenced by immunoSEQ multiplex PCR; TCRdb stores in-frame clones only, minus some. Of around 1.9 million clones in the sample, 85% to 95% were seen once. CD45RO-negative, CCR7-selected cells formed the naive CD8 fraction, which excluded terminally differentiated effector memory CD45RA+ cells. The sample taken for sequencing was naive CD8+ T cells from PBMCs. The source of this sequence is a man younger than 35 in good health. Some clones in this sample may be carry-over from other donors' samples.

CDR3 nucleotides: TGTGCCAGCAGCTTAGGGCGGGAGGGCTACAATGAGCAGTTCTTC. It is translated as CASSLGREGYNEQFF. The chain is built from TRBV7-8 and TRBJ2-1; 9 positions agree with TRBD2. Germline V CDR1 and CDR2: SGHVS, FQNEAQ. V was clipped by 1 base and J by 3 bases; unmatched bases: 1. CDR3 length: 15 amino acids.